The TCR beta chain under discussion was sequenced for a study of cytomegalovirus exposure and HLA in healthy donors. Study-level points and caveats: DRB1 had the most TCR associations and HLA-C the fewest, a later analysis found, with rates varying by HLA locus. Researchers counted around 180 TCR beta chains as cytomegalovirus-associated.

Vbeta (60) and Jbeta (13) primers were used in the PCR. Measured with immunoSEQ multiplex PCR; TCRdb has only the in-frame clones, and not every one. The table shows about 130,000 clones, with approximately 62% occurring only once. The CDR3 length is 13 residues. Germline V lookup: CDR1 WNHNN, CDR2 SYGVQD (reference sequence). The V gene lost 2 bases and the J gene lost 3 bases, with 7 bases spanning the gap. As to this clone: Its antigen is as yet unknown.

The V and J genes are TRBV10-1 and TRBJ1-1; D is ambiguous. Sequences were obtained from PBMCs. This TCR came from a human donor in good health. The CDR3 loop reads CASSEGEDTEAFF. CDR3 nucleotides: TGCGCCAGCAGTGAGGGAGAAGACACTGAAGCTTTCTTT.